This T cell receptor (beta chain) was identified during a study of blood T cell repertoires in COVID-19. The CDR3 contains 14 residues. V gave up 7 bases and J gave up 3 bases, with 15 bases separating them. Germline V CDR1 and CDR2: MNHEY, SVGEGT. The method was immunoSEQ multiplex PCR; TCRdb's version includes in-frame clones alone and lacks a portion of them. The sample has around 230,000 clones, about 87% seen once. Input material: PBMCs or T cells enriched from blood (not recorded which). The sequence came from a man younger than 30 with acute COVID-19. The V gene is TRBV6-2 or TRBV6-3, the J gene TRBJ1-2; D perhaps matches TRBD1 (5 bases). The CDR3 sequence is CASTPLGGDYGYTF. The CDR3 nucleotides read TGTGCCAGCACCCCCCTGGGGGGGGACTATGGCTACACCTTC.